The table lists the clone carrying this T cell receptor (beta chain) with a few counts. Its antigen is unidentified. The germline gives CDR1 GTSNPN, CDR2 SVGIG (reference sequence). The CDR3 sequence is 14 residues long. The ends were cut back, 5 bases at V and 0 bases at J, with 10 bases in the middle. The data originate from a study of CD8 T cells in ankylosing spondylitis. Findings and caveats of the study: Past research had described some motif variants in reactive arthritis synovial fluid and blood. Significantly higher representation of disease-linked clones was reported for matched ankylosing spondylitis synovial fluid. What appeared characteristic of ankylosing spondylitis blood was a TCR beta motif of under 10 highly homologous variants.

Using quantitative 5'-RACE with molecular barcodes, the authors made TCR beta libraries. TCRdb recomputed calls from the 5' RACE reads with MiXCR, one row per CDR3 protein. The sample shows about 180,000 distinct CDR3 sequences, around 8.9% of them seen only once. The V gene is TRBV30, the J gene TRBJ2-2; a possible D gene is TRBD2 (5 bases). This clonotype originated in a female donor with ankylosing spondylitis or in good health (not recorded which). The source material was blood, either unsorted or a sorted T cell fraction (not recorded which). CDR3 nucleotides: TGTGCCTGGGGAAGCGGCGCGAACACCGGGGAGCTGTTTTTT. Translated: CAWGSGANTGELFF.